This TCR beta chain was recovered during a study of blood T cell repertoires in COVID-19. Looking at the study overall: T cells, B-cell-depleted T cells, or PBMCs provided the cDNA or gDNA that served as material.

With V trimmed by 5 bases and J by 4 bases, 4 bases remained unmatched. Germline V lookup: CDR1 MNHEY, CDR2 SVGEGT. The CDR3 is made up of 14 amino acids. In the original workflow: Amplification of reference gene primers provided the estimated nucleated cell counts. Only in-frame clones appear in the TCRdb table, and some are missing; sequencing was by immunoSEQ multiplex PCR. For V, J and clone size, that table is used; D and trimming come from the DNA. The data show about 210,000 clones, around 87% seen once. The receptor was derived from a man between 60 and 75 years old who had recovered from COVID-19. The chain has TRBV6-2 or TRBV6-3 and TRBJ2-2; 7 positions agree with TRBD2. Sequenced input: peripheral blood. CDR3 sequence reads: CASSRGLLTGELFF. As DNA, the CDR3 is TGTGCCAGCAGTAGGGGACTACTCACCGGGGAGCTGTTTTTT.